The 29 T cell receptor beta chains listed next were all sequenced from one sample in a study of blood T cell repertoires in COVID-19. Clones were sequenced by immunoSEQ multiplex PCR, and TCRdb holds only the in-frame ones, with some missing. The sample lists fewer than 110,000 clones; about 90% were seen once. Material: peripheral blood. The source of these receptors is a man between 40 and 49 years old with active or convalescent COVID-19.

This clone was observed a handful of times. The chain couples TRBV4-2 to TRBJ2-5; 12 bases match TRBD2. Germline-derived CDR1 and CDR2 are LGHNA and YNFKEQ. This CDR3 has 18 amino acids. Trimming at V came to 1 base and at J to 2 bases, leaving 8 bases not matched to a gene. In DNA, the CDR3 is TGTGCCAGCAGCCAAGCAGGACTAGCGGGAATCGGGCAAGAGACCCAGTACTTC. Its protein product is CASSQAGLAGIGQETQYF.

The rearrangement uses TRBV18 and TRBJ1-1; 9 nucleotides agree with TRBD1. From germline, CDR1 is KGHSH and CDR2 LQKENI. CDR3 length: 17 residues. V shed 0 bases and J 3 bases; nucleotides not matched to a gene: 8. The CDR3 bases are TGTGCCAGCTCACCACCAAGGACAGGGGTTGGTGACACTGAAGCTTTCTTT. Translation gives CASSPPRTGVGDTEAFF.

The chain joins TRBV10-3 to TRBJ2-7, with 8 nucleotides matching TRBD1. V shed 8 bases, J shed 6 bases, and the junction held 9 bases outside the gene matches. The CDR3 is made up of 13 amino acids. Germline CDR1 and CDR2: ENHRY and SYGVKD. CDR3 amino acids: CAIGRTGQVEQYF. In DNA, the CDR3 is TGTGCCATCGGGAGGACAGGGCAGGTCGAGCAGTACTTC.

DNA of the CDR3: TGCGCCAGCAGCTTGACCAGCCTCGGGGGAGATACGCAGTATTTT. Translation: CASSLTSLGGDTQYF. This chain connects TRBV5-1 to TRBJ2-3; D possibly corresponds to TRBD2 (6 bases). Germline V CDR1 and CDR2: SGHRS, YFSETQ. V lost 1 base and J 5 bases, leaving 14 bases between the germline ends. The CDR3 consists of 15 residues.

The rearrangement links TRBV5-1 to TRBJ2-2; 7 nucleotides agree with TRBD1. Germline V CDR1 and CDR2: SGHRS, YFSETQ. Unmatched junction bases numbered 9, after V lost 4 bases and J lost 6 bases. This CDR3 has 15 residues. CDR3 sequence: CASSIRTGFAGELFF. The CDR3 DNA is TGCGCCAGCAGCATAAGGACAGGATTCGCCGGGGAGCTGTTTTTT.

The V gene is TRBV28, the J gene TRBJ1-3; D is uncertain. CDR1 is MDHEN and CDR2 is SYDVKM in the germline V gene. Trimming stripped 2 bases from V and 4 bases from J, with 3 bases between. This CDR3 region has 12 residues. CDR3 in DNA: TGTGCCAGCAGTTTAGCGGGAAACACCATATATTTT. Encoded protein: CASSLAGNTIYF. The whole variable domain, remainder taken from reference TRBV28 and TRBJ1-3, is DVKVTQSSRYLVKRTGEKVFLECVQDMDHENMFWYRQDPGLGLRLIYFSYDVKMKEKGDIPEGYSVSREKKERFSLILESASTNQTSMYLCASSLAGNTIYFGEGSWLTVV.

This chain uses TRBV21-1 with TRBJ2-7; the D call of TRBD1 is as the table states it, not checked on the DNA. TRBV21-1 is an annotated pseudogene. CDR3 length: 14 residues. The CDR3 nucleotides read TGTGCCAGCACCTCGACAGGGTATCCGTACGAGCAGTACTTC. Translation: CASTSTGYPYEQYF.

CDR3 residues: CAWGPTGVVYGYTF. The CDR3 coding sequence is TGTGCCTGGGGGCCCACAGGGGTCGTCTATGGCTACACCTTC. The chain has TRBV30 and TRBJ1-2, with 7 bases that match TRBD1. CDR1 GTSNPN and CDR2 SVGIG come from the germline V gene (reference sequence). V was pared by 5 bases and J by 4 bases, with 10 bases of the junction left unmatched. The CDR3 spans 14 residues.

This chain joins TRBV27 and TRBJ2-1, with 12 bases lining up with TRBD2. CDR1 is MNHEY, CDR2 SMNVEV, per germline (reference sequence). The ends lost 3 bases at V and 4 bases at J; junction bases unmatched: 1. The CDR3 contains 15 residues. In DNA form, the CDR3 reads TGTGCCAGCAGTTTCGGGACTAGCGGGTACAATGAGCAGTTCTTC. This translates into CASSFGTSGYNEQFF.

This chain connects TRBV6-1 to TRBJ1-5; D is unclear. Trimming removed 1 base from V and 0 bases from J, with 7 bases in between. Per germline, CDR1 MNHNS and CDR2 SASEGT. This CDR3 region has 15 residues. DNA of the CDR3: TGTGCCAGCAGTGAAGGTGTCTTTAGCAATCAGCCCCAGCATTTT. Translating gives CASSEGVFSNQPQHF.

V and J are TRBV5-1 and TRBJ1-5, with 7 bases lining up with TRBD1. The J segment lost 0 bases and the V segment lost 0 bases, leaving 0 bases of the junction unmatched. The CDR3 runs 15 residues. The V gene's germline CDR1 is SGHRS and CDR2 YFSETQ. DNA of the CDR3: TGCGCCAGCAGCTTGGGACAGGGTAGCAATCAGCCCCAGCATTTT. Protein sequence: CASSLGQGSNQPQHF.

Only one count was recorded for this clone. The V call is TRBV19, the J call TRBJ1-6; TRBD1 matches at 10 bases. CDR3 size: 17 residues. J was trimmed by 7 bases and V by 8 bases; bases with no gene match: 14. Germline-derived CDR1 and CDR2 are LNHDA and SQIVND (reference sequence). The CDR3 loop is CASRPVGTGALNSPLHF. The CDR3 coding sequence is TGTGCCAGTCGCCCAGTCGGGACAGGGGCTTTGAATTCACCCCTCCACTTT.

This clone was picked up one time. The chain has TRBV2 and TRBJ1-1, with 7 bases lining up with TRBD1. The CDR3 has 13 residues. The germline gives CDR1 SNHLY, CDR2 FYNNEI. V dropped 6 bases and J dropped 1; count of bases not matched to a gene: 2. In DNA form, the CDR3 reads TGTGCCAGCAGGGGGGACAGGAACACTGAAGCTTTCTTT. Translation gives CASRGDRNTEAFF.

This chain's CDR3 is CASGGGTDGYTF. In DNA form, the CDR3 reads TGTGCCAGCGGAGGCGGGACAGATGGCTACACCTTC. The genes are TRBV12-3 or TRBV12-4 and TRBJ1-2; 7 nucleotides agree with TRBD1. The CDR3 covers 12 residues. With V trimmed by 8 bases and J by 6 bases, 6 bases remained unmatched.

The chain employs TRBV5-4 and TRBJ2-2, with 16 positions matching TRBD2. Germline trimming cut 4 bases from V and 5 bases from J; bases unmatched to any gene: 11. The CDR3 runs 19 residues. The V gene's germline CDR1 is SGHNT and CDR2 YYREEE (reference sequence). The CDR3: CASSPSLGLAGGTTGELFF. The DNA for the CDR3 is TGTGCCAGCAGCCCGAGTCTGGGACTAGCGGGAGGGACTACCGGGGAGCTGTTTTTT.

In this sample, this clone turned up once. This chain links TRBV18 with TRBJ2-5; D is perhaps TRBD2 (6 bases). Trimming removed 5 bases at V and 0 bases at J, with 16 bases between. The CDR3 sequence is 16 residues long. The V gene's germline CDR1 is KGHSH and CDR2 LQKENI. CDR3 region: CASSGVYSGDQETQYF. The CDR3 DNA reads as TGTGCCAGCTCAGGTGTATATTCGGGAGACCAAGAGACCCAGTACTTC. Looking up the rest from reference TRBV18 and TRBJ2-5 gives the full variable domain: NAGVMQNPRHLVRRRGQEARLRCSPMKGHSHVYWYRQLPEEGLKFMVYLQKENIIDESGMPKERFSAEFPKEGPSILRIQQVVRGDSAAYFCASSGVYSGDQETQYFGPGTRLLVL.

The CDR3 bases are TGTGCCAGCAGTTACAGGGAGGCTGAAAAACTGTTTTTT. It is translated as CASSYREAEKLFF. The rearrangement uses TRBV6-5 and TRBJ1-4; D unresolved. V dropped 2 bases and J dropped 7 bases, with 8 bases sitting between them. The CDR3 runs 13 residues. CDR1 and CDR2 (germline): MNHEY, SVGAGI.

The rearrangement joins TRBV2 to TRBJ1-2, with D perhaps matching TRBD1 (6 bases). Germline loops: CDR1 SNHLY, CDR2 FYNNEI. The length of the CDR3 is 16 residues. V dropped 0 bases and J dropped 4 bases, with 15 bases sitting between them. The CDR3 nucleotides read TGTGCCAGCAGTGAAGCGGGGCGGACAGAGTTCTATGGCTACACCTTC. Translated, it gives CASSEAGRTEFYGYTF. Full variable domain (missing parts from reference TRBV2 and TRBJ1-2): EPEVTQTPSHQVTQMGQEVILRCVPISNHLYFYWYRQILGQKVEFLVSFYNNEISEKSEIFDDQFSVERPDGSNFTLKIRSTKLEDSAMYFCASSEAGRTEFYGYTFGSGTRLTVV.

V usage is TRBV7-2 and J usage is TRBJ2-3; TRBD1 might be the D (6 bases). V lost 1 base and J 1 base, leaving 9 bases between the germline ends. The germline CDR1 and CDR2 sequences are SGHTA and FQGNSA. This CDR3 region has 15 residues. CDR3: CASSLGQGRTDTQYF. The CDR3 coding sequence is TGTGCCAGCAGCTTAGGGCAGGGGCGCACAGATACGCAGTATTTT.

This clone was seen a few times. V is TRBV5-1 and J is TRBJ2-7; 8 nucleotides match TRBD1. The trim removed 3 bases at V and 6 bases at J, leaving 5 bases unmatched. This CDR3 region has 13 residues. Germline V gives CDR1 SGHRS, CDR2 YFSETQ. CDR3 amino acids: CASSWQGAVEQYF. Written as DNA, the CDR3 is TGCGCCAGCAGCTGGCAGGGGGCGGTCGAGCAGTACTTC.

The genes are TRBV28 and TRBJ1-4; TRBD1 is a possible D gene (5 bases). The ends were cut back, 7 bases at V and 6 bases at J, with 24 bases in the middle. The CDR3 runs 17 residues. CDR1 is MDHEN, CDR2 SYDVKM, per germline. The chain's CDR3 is CASMAVQAGTSDEKLFF. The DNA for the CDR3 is TGTGCCAGCATGGCGGTACAAGCCGGGACTTCTGATGAAAAACTGTTTTTT.

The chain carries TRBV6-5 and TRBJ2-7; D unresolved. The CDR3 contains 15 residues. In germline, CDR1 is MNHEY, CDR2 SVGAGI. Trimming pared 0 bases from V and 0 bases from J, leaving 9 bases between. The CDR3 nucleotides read TGTGCCAGCAGTTACTCGCTAGAGGCCTCCTACGAGCAGTACTTC. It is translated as CASSYSLEASYEQYF.

This CDR3 reads CAISESGRVETQYF. In DNA, the CDR3 is TGTGCCATCAGTGAATCAGGCAGGGTGGAGACCCAGTACTTC. The chain is built from TRBV10-3 and TRBJ2-5, with D possibly being TRBD1 (5 bases). The germline CDR1 and CDR2 sequences are ENHRY and SYGVKD. V lost 3 bases and J lost 5, with 13 bases in between. The CDR3 covers 14 residues.

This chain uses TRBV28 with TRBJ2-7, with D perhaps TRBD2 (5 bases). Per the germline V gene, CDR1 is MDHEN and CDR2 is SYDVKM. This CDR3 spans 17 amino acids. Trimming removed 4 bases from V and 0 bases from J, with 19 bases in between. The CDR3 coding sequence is TGTGCCAGCAGTTCCCGAGGGCCTTCCGGAAGCTCCTACGAGCAGTACTTC. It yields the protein CASSSRGPSGSSYEQYF.

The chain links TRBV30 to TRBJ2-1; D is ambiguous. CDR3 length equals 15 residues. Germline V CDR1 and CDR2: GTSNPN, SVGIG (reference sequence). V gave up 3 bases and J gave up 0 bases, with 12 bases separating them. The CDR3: CAWRRFYSSYNEQFF. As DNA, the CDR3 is TGTGCCTGGAGGCGATTCTATAGCTCCTACAATGAGCAGTTCTTC. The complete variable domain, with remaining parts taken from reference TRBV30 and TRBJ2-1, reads SQTIHQWPATLVQPVGSPLSLECTVEGTSNPNLYWYRQAAGRGLQLLFYSVGIGQISSEVPQNLSASRPQDRQFILSSKKLLLSDSGFYLCAWRRFYSSYNEQFFGPGTRLTVL.

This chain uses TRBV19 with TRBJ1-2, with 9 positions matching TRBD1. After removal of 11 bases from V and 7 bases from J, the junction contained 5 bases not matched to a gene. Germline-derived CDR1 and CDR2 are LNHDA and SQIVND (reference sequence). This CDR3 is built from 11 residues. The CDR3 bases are TGTGCCGCTGGGACAGGGATTGGCTACACCTTC. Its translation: CAAGTGIGYTF.

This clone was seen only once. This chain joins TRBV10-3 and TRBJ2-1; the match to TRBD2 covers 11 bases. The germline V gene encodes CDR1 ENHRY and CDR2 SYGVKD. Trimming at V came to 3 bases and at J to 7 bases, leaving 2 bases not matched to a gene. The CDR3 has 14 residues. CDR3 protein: CAISELAGANEQFF. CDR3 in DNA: TGTGCCATCAGTGAACTAGCGGGAGCTAATGAGCAGTTCTTC.

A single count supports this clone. CDR3 bases: TGTGCCAGCAGTAGGGGGTCCAACTCTGGAAACACCATATATTTT. Its protein is CASSRGSNSGNTIYF. The chain joins TRBV6-5 to TRBJ1-3; TRBD1 is a possible D gene (6 bases). Trimming left V 5 bases short and J 0 bases short, with 11 bases between. The CDR3 has 15 amino acids. CDR1 and CDR2 from the germline V gene are MNHEY and SVGAGI.

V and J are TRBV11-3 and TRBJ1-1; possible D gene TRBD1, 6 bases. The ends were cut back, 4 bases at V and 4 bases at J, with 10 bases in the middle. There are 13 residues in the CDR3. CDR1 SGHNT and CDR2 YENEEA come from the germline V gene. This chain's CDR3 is CASSWTASTEAFF. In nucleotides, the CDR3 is TGTGCCAGCAGCTGGACAGCAAGCACTGAAGCTTTCTTT.